These T cell receptor beta chains were read from a single sample in a study of graft-versus-host responses after intestinal transplantation. Sequencing used immunoSEQ multiplex PCR; TCRdb keeps in-frame clones, though not all of them. This sample has just over 15,000 clones, with 70% to 90% found just once. Source: bone marrow, taken approximately 120 days after intestinal transplantation. The receptors stem from a human patient who received an intestinal transplant, so some T cells may come from the graft donor. CDR3s include the opening cysteine and the closing phenylalanine or tryptophan. Fields, in order: V gene, D gene, clone size, J gene, CDR3 protein, CDR3 DNA. A D gene is named only where the DNA matches it firmly. Clone size is stated in some rows and not others, as once, few, many or a class when expanded.

TRBV10-3,TRBD1,NA,TRBJ1-5,CAISEGQGNQPQHF,TGTGCCATCAGTGAGGGACAGGGCAATCAGCCCCAGCATTTT
TRBV7-9,NA,NA,TRBJ1-2,CASSPPYDPYGYTF,TGTGCCAGCAGCCCTCCGTATGACCCCTATGGCTACACCTTC
TRBV19,TRBD2,NA,TRBJ2-7,CASTAGGPYEQYF,TGTGCCAGTACCGCGGGAGGGCCTTACGAGCAGTACTTC
TRBV9,TRBD2,NA,TRBJ2-5,CASSRLAALQETQYF,TGTGCCAGCAGCAGACTAGCCGCACTCCAAGAGACCCAGTACTTC
TRBV5-1,NA,few,TRBJ2-5,CASSRDLQETQYF,TGCGCCAGCAGCCGGGATCTCCAAGAGACCCAGTACTTC
TRBV4-1,TRBD1,NA,TRBJ1-4,CASSQVRTGRNEKLFF,TGCGCCAGCAGCCAGGTTAGGACAGGGAGAAATGAAAAACTGTTTTTT
TRBV27,NA,few,TRBJ1-5,CASSLWQNQPQHF,TGTGCCAGCAGTTTATGGCAGAATCAGCCCCAGCATTTT
TRBV21-1,NA,NA,TRBJ2-5,CASSKGEEYQETQYF,TGTGCCAGCAGCAAAGGGGAAGAGTACCAAGAGACCCAGTACTTC
TRBV1,NA,once,TRBJ2-2,CTSSQAGTGRANTGELFF,TGCACCAGCAGCCAAGCTGGGACAGGGAGAGCGAACACCGGGGAGCTGTTTTTT
TRBV27,TRBD2,NA,TRBJ2-1,CASRLAAISYNEQFF,TGTGCCAGCAGACTAGCGGCGATCTCCTACAATGAGCAGTTCTTC
TRBV28,NA,NA,TRBJ2-7,CASSNPVGGTLMSEQYF,TGTGCCAGCAGCAACCCGGTGGGAGGCACCCTAATGAGCGAGCAGTACTTC
TRBV9,NA,NA,TRBJ1-1,CASSFTVGGGNTEAFF,TGTGCCAGCAGCTTTACTGTTGGAGGGGGGAACACTGAAGCTTTCTTT
TRBV28,NA,NA,TRBJ1-1,CASRVDGTEAFF,TGTGCCAGCAGAGTGGACGGGACTGAAGCTTTCTTT
TRBV9,TRBD2,NA,TRBJ2-1,CASSTREVLNEQFF,TGTGCCAGCAGCACACGGGAGGTGCTCAATGAGCAGTTCTTC
TRBV7-9,NA,NA,TRBJ1-1,CASSSPPTYGDTEAFF,TGTGCCAGCAGCTCCCCCCCAACATATGGAGACACTGAAGCTTTCTTT
TRBV5-1,NA,once,TRBJ2-7,CASSLVSAAPYEQYF,TGCGCCAGCAGCTTGGTATCGGCAGCCCCCTACGAGCAGTACTTC
TRBV18,TRBD1,NA,TRBJ1-2,CASSPPGQIYGYTF,TGTGCCAGCTCACCACCGGGACAGATCTATGGCTACACCTTC
TRBV28,NA,NA,TRBJ2-7,CASSFRDGHYEQCF,TGTGCCAGCAGTTTCCGGGACGGTCACTACGAGCAGTGCTTC
TRBV5-1,NA,NA,TRBJ2-2,CASSLGHTNTGELFF,TGCGCCAGCAGCTTGGGTCACACCAACACCGGGGAGCTGTTTTTT
TRBV9,TRBD2,NA,TRBJ2-1,CASSVARTSGRYNEQFF,TGTGCCAGCAGCGTAGCTCGGACTAGCGGGAGGTACAATGAGCAGTTCTTC
TRBV19,TRBD1,NA,TRBJ2-2,CASTMGDRLNTGELFF,TGTGCCAGTACGATGGGGGACAGGCTCAACACCGGGGAGCTGTTTTTT
TRBV23-1,TRBD1,NA,TRBJ2-3,CASPPATGSSTDTQYF,TGCGCCAGCCCTCCCGCGACAGGGTCAAGCACAGATACGCAGTATTTT
TRBV11-2,NA,NA,TRBJ1-1,CASSLLGGQNTEAFF,TGTGCCAGCAGCTTACTGGGGGGCCAGAACACTGAAGCTTTCTTT
TRBV25-1,TRBD1,NA,TRBJ1-6,CASSERTGGDSPLHF,TGTGCCAGCAGTGAAAGGACAGGGGGCGATTCACCCCTCCACTTT
TRBV10-3,TRBD2,NA,TRBJ2-1,CAIRPGLAGDWANEQFF,TGTGCCATCAGGCCGGGACTAGCGGGAGACTGGGCCAATGAGCAGTTCTTC
TRBV9,TRBD2,NA,TRBJ2-7,CASSVRAGASYEQYF,TGTGCCAGCAGCGTACGAGCGGGGGCCTCCTACGAGCAGTACTTC
TRBV19,TRBD2,NA,TRBJ2-7,CASSRLAGTGEQYF,TGTGCCAGTAGTCGATTAGCGGGAACGGGGGAGCAGTACTTC
TRBV15,TRBD2,once,TRBJ2-1,CATTRTSSYNEQFF,TGTGCCACAACTAGGACTAGCTCCTACAATGAGCAGTTCTTC
TRBV7-8,TRBD2,NA,TRBJ2-4,CASSLDGRAGNIQYF,TGTGCCAGCAGCTTAGACGGGAGGGCCGGTAACATTCAGTACTTC
TRBV11-2,NA,NA,TRBJ1-4,CASSLWTTNEKLFF,TGTGCCAGCAGCTTATGGACAACTAATGAAAAACTGTTTTTT
TRBV28,NA,NA,TRBJ1-3,CASSPPWSSGNTIYF,TGTGCCAGCAGCCCCCCATGGAGCTCTGGAAACACCATATATTTT
TRBV6-5,NA,NA,TRBJ2-1,CASRWTEGTNEQFF,TGTGCCAGCAGATGGACAGAAGGGACAAATGAGCAGTTCTTC
TRBV18,NA,NA,TRBJ2-1,CASSISNRDSYNEQFF,TGTGCCAGCTCAATCAGCAATAGGGACTCCTACAATGAGCAGTTCTTC
TRBV19,NA,NA,TRBJ2-5,CASSIGRYQETQYF,TGTGCCAGTAGTATAGGGAGGTACCAAGAGACCCAGTACTTC
TRBV19,NA,NA,TRBJ2-7,CASSNGQTSYEQYF,TGTGCCAGTAGTAATGGACAAACCTCCTACGAGCAGTACTTC
TRBV28,NA,NA,TRBJ1-5,CASSPVKLPISNQPQHF,TGTGCCAGCAGCCCTGTTAAGCTTCCCATAAGCAATCAGCCCCAGCATTTT
TRBV6-1,NA,NA,TRBJ1-5,CASSDDGPSQPQHF,TGTGCCAGCAGTGACGACGGCCCCAGCCAGCCCCAGCATTTT
TRBV29-1,NA,NA,TRBJ2-5,CSVVTGDSQETQYF,TGCAGCGTGGTTACAGGGGACTCCCAAGAGACCCAGTACTTC